These 13 T cell receptor beta chains share one sample of origin, sequenced in a study of control samples from healthy donors and cancer patients. Profiled with immunoSEQ multiplex PCR; TCRdb holds only in-frame clones, not every one. The sample has tens of thousands of clones; 65% to 90% are singletons. Sequencing was performed on PBMCs. The origin of the receptors is a woman between 45 and 60 years old with lung cancer.

The genes are TRBV5-4 and TRBJ2-7; TRBD2 is a possible D gene (6 bases). There are 15 residues in the CDR3. V was pared by 0 bases and J by 3 bases, with 13 bases between. Per the germline V gene, CDR1 is SGHNT and CDR2 is YYREEE (reference sequence). CDR3: CASSLEGTLSYEQYF. CDR3 coding DNA: TGTGCCAGCAGCTTGGAAGGGACTCTCAGCTACGAGCAGTACTTC.

The chain couples TRBV24-1 to TRBJ2-7; D might be TRBD1 (5 bases). CDR1 and CDR2 from the germline V gene are KGHDR and SFDVKD. V shed 1 base and J shed 7 bases, with 7 bases lying between them. The CDR3 loop spans 12 amino acids. CDR3 DNA: TGTGCCACCAGTGATTTATCAGGGGAGCAGTACTTC. This gives the protein CATSDLSGEQYF.

The chain recombines TRBV2 with TRBJ1-1; D is ambiguous. The CDR3 covers 14 residues. V was clipped by 4 bases and J by 6 bases, with 15 bases between them. Germline V CDR1 and CDR2: SNHLY, FYNNEI. CDR3 DNA sequence: TGTGCCAGCAGTGTGAATCTTATGCCCCCTGAAGCTTTCTTT. Translated: CASSVNLMPPEAFF.

The CDR3 DNA sequence: TGTGCCAGCAGCCTCCGGGACCGAGACACCGGGGAGCTGTTTTTT. Protein product: CASSLRDRDTGELFF. V is TRBV7-6 and J is TRBJ2-2; either TRBD1 or TRBD2 may supply D (5 bases each). Germline CDR1 and CDR2: SGHVS and FNYEAQ. V shed 5 bases and J shed 3 bases, with 13 bases lying between them. The length of the CDR3 is 15 residues. Combining the CDR3 with reference TRBV7-6 and TRBJ2-2 gives the whole variable domain GAGVSQSPRYKVTKRGQDVALRCDPISGHVSLYWYRQALGQGPEFLTYFNYEAQQDKSGLPNDRFSAERPEGSISTLTIQRTEQRDSAMYRCASSLRDRDTGELFFGEGSRLTVL.

V is TRBV29-1 and J is TRBJ2-1; D is ambiguous. Trimming stripped 2 bases from V and 4 bases from J, with 3 bases between. The CDR3 length is 11 residues. Per the germline V gene, CDR1 is SQVTM and CDR2 is ANQGSEA. CDR3 protein: CSVERYNEQFF. DNA of the CDR3: TGCAGCGTTGAAAGATACAATGAGCAGTTCTTC.

The chain recombines TRBV9 with TRBJ2-2, with 13 bases matching TRBD2. V lost 4 bases and J lost 4; bases outside the gene matches: 7. Looked up from germline, CDR1 is SGDLS and CDR2 is YYNGEE. There are 17 residues in the CDR3. The CDR3 nucleotides read TGTGCCAGCAGCCTACTAGCGGGGGGGCCGACCACCGGGGAGCTGTTTTTT. It codes for CASSLLAGGPTTGELFF.

This clone came up once. The chain couples TRBV19 to TRBJ1-6; possibly TRBD1 for D (6 bases). CDR3 length: 16 residues. Trimming took 7 bases from V and 4 from J, leaving 17 bases between them. Germline V gives CDR1 LNHDA, CDR2 SQIVND (reference sequence). CDR3 sequence: CASTTAGVGYNSPLHF. The CDR3 bases are TGTGCCAGTACTACTGCAGGGGTGGGTTATAATTCACCCCTCCACTTT.

This chain connects TRBV28 to TRBJ2-7; D might be TRBD1 (6 bases). Trimming pared 8 bases from V and 6 bases from J, leaving 29 bases between. Germline V CDR1 and CDR2: MDHEN, SYDVKM. This CDR3 has 17 residues. This CDR3 is CASSTTGFSAYLGEQYF. The DNA of the CDR3 is TGTGCCAGCTCCACGACAGGTTTTTCAGCCTACCTCGGCGAGCAGTACTTC.

The chain recombines TRBV19 with TRBJ2-7; D remains ambiguous. Germline V CDR1 and CDR2: LNHDA, SQIVND (reference sequence). The CDR3 consists of 13 residues. Deletions cut 0 bases from V and 1 base from J, with 4 bases between. The CDR3 loop is CASSIDTSYEQYF. In nucleotides, the CDR3 is TGTGCCAGTAGTATAGACACTTCCTACGAGCAGTACTTC.

The chain links TRBV19 to TRBJ2-5; the D gene is possibly TRBD2 (5 bases). Trimming pared 6 bases from V and 1 base from J, leaving 6 bases between. This CDR3 has 12 amino acids. CDR1 LNHDA and CDR2 SQIVND come from the germline V gene (reference sequence). The CDR3 spells CASRAGQETQYF. The CDR3 nucleotides are TGTGCCAGTAGGGCGGGCCAAGAGACCCAGTACTTC.

The V gene is TRBV6-5, the J gene TRBJ1-2; D is perhaps TRBD1 (6 bases). The V end was cut by 6 bases, the J end by 8 bases, with 10 bases between. CDR1 and CDR2 (germline): MNHEY, SVGAGI. There are 11 residues in the CDR3. As DNA, the CDR3 is TGTGCCAGCAGCCAGGGGTACGGCTACACCTTC. This sequence encodes CASSQGYGYTF.

This chain joins TRBV24-1 and TRBJ2-5; D might be TRBD1 or TRBD2, each matching 6 bases. Trimming removed 2 bases at V and 7 bases at J, with 16 bases between. The CDR3 has 15 amino acids. The germline gives CDR1 KGHDR, CDR2 SFDVKD. The CDR3, as DNA: TGTGCCACCAGTGATTCTCAGGGGTTGCGGGGGACCCAGTACTTC. Protein product: CATSDSQGLRGTQYF.

The chain combines TRBV28 with TRBJ2-3; 7 bases match TRBD2. V lost 2 bases and J lost 4; bases outside the gene matches: 6. The CDR3 covers 15 residues. The germline V gene has CDR1 MDHEN and CDR2 SYDVKM. CDR3 sequence: CASSLVSGAADTQYF. The CDR3 nucleotides read TGTGCCAGCAGTTTAGTCAGCGGGGCCGCAGATACGCAGTATTTT.